A single sample is the source of the 17 T cell receptor beta chains below, sequenced in a study of Tregs in tolerant kidney transplant recipients. Profiling relied on immunoSEQ multiplex PCR, and the TCRdb table lists in-frame clones only, not all of them. The sample contains about 83,000 clones, under 98% of which appear only once. The specimen comprised CD4+ T cells from blood, sampled before the transplant. Receptor source: a human donor who received a combined kidney and bone marrow transplant.

The chain recombines TRBV4-1 with TRBJ1-5; D is uncertain. V lost 1 base and J 3 bases, leaving 7 bases between the germline ends. Germline-derived CDR1 and CDR2 are MGHRA and YSYEKL. This CDR3 region has 14 residues. The DNA for the CDR3 is TGCGCCAGCAGCCAAGTTCGGTTCAATCAGCCCCAGCATTTT. Amino acids: CASSQVRFNQPQHF.

This chain uses TRBV18 with TRBJ2-5; tentative D call: TRBD2 (6 bases). The CDR3 has 13 residues. V was clipped by 4 bases and J by 5 bases, with 11 bases between them. Per germline, CDR1 KGHSH and CDR2 LQKENI. CDR3 sequence (DNA): TGTGCCAGCTCACAGGCCGGAGGGGAGACCCAGTACTTC. Protein sequence: CASSQAGGETQYF. Variable domain in full (rest from reference TRBV18 and TRBJ2-5): NAGVMQNPRHLVRRRGQEARLRCSPMKGHSHVYWYRQLPEEGLKFMVYLQKENIIDESGMPKERFSAEFPKEGPSILRIQQVVRGDSAAYFCASSQAGGETQYFGPGTRLLVL.

The genes are TRBV25-1 and TRBJ2-7; D may be TRBD1 (5 bases). CDR1 and CDR2 from the germline V gene are MGHDK and SYGVNS. Trimming shortened V by 2 bases and J by 4 bases, and 12 bases separated the two germline ends. The CDR3 runs 14 residues. CDR3 residues: CASSEGAGKYEQYF. The CDR3 nucleotides are TGTGCCAGCAGTGAAGGCGCAGGGAAATACGAGCAGTACTTC.

The V gene is TRBV27, the J gene TRBJ1-6, with 8 bases that match TRBD1. Trimming at V came to 5 bases and at J to 5 bases, leaving 5 bases not matched to a gene. CDR3 size: 15 residues. Germline-derived CDR1 and CDR2 are MNHEY and SMNVEV (reference sequence). CDR3 loop: CASSPRGRDNSPLHF. The CDR3 DNA is TGTGCCAGCAGTCCCAGGGGGCGAGATAATTCACCCCTCCACTTT.

The chain couples TRBV30 to TRBJ1-6; 8 bases agree with TRBD1. V gave up 0 bases and J gave up 7 bases; unmatched junction bases: 5. Germline values: CDR1 GTSNPN, CDR2 SVGIG (reference sequence). The CDR3 covers 15 residues. The CDR3, as DNA: TGTGCCTGGAGTGTACGGACAGGGTACAATTCACCCCTCCACTTT. This gives the protein CAWSVRTGYNSPLHF.

V and J are TRBV5-1 and TRBJ2-2; 9 bases are a match to TRBD1. The CDR3 has 15 residues. The ends lost 9 bases at V and 6 bases at J; junction bases unmatched: 12. In germline, CDR1 is SGHRS, CDR2 YFSETQ. Here the CDR3 DNA reads TGCGCCACCTCGAGGGGGACAGGGAAACCCGGGGAGCTGTTTTTT. Its protein is CATSRGTGKPGELFF.

The rearrangement joins TRBV9 to TRBJ2-3; TRBD2 agrees at 9 bases. V shed 4 bases, J shed 1 base, and the junction held 4 bases outside the gene matches. CDR1 SGDLS and CDR2 YYNGEE come from the germline V gene. The length of the CDR3 is 15 residues. CDR3 sequence reads: CASSPRTSGTDTQYF. The CDR3 coding sequence is TGTGCCAGCAGCCCCAGGACTAGCGGCACAGATACGCAGTATTTT. The full variable domain, rest sourced from reference TRBV9 and TRBJ2-3, is DSGVTQTPKHLITATGQRVTLRCSPRSGDLSVYWYQQSLDQGLQFLIQYYNGEERAKGNILERFSAQQFPDLHSELNLSSLELGDSALYFCASSPRTSGTDTQYFGPGTRLTVL.

The CDR3 loop reads CATNQGDFEAGNQPQHF. The CDR3 DNA follows: TGTGCCACTAATCAGGGGGACTTTGAGGCGGGTAATCAGCCCCAGCATTTT. J is TRBJ1-5 and V is TRBV19, with TRBD1 matching 7 bases. The CDR3 has 17 residues. Trimming took 10 bases from V and 4 from J; bases not matched to a gene: 19. The germline CDR1 and CDR2 sequences are LNHDA and SQIVND (reference sequence).

The rearrangement links TRBV2 to TRBJ2-3, with a weak D call TRBD2 (6 bases). This CDR3 contains 15 residues. Germline V gene lookup returns CDR1 SNHLY and CDR2 FYNNEI. The V end lost 4 bases, the J end lost 0 bases, and 11 bases lay between the germline ends. The CDR3 region is CASSVSGTSTDTQYF. As DNA, the CDR3 is TGTGCCAGCAGTGTTAGCGGAACTAGCACAGATACGCAGTATTTT.

The J gene is TRBJ1-5, the V gene TRBV27; weak D call: TRBD1 (6 bases). Germline V gene sequence: CDR1 MNHEY, CDR2 SMNVEV (reference sequence). This CDR3 has 14 residues. Deletions cut 3 bases from V and 6 bases from J, with 12 bases between. CDR3 in amino acids: CASSLGGQGQPQHF. The CDR3 nucleotides are TGTGCCAGCAGTTTGGGGGGGCAGGGTCAGCCCCAGCATTTT.

The rearrangement joins TRBV18 to TRBJ1-5, with D possibly matching TRBD1 (6 bases). V lost 8 bases and J 4 bases, leaving 12 bases between the germline ends. The germline CDR1 and CDR2 sequences are KGHSH and LQKENI. The CDR3 sequence is 13 residues long. The CDR3 loop is CASTQGSNQPQHF. The CDR3 coding sequence is TGTGCCAGCACTCAGGGGTCAAATCAGCCCCAGCATTTT.

The V call is TRBV15, the J call TRBJ1-1, with TRBD1 matching 7 bases. CDR3 size: 15 residues. CDR1 and CDR2 from the germline V gene are LNHNV and YYDKDF (reference sequence). V lost 2 bases, J lost 3 bases, and 6 bases stayed unmatched. The CDR3 is CATSRWTGVYTEAFF. The CDR3 DNA sequence: TGTGCCACCAGCAGATGGACAGGAGTTTACACTGAAGCTTTCTTT.

This chain joins TRBV7-3 and TRBJ2-5, with 7 nucleotides matching TRBD2. V was pared by 4 bases and J by 5 bases, with 4 bases of the junction left unmatched. Germline lookup yields CDR1 SGHTA and CDR2 FQGTGA. The CDR3 contains 13 residues. CDR3 DNA: TGTGCCAGCAGCTCGGGGGGATATGAGACCCAGTACTTC. It specifies CASSSGGYETQYF.

This chain uses TRBV5-6 with TRBJ2-5; 10 nucleotides align to TRBD2. The CDR3 spans 17 residues. The ends lost 0 bases at V and 2 bases at J; junction bases unmatched: 7. Germline CDR1 reads SGHDT; CDR2 reads YYEEEE. CDR3 protein: CASSLGSSGGPQETQYF. The DNA of the CDR3 is TGTGCCAGCAGCTTGGGATCTAGCGGGGGCCCACAAGAGACCCAGTACTTC.

The chain recombines TRBV4-3 with TRBJ2-7, with TRBD1 matching over 7 bases. Trimming cost V 0 bases and J 6 bases; bases outside gene matches: 8. CDR1 LGHNA and CDR2 YSLEER come from the germline V gene. There are 15 residues in the CDR3. As DNA, the CDR3 is TGCGCCAGCAGCCAAGATCCCTTTGACAGGGTCGAGCAGTACTTC. Residues: CASSQDPFDRVEQYF.

This rearrangement joins TRBV18 to TRBJ2-7; the D gene is possibly TRBD1 (6 bases). Per germline, CDR1 KGHSH and CDR2 LQKENI. V shed 1 base and J shed 0 bases, with 13 bases lying between them. The CDR3 has 16 residues. CDR3: CASSPRTAWGSYEQYF. The DNA for the CDR3 is TGTGCCAGCTCACCACGGACAGCCTGGGGCTCCTACGAGCAGTACTTC.

The chain recombines TRBV15 with TRBJ2-7, with 9 bases fitting TRBD1. Germline V lookup: CDR1 LNHNV, CDR2 YYDKDF (reference sequence). Losses at the gene ends were 4 bases for V and 4 bases for J; bases not matched to a gene: 5. The CDR3 consists of 14 residues. CDR3 residues: CATSTGTGFYEQYF. Here the CDR3 DNA reads TGTGCCACCAGCACAGGGACAGGGTTTTACGAGCAGTACTTC.